A selection of T cell receptor beta chains follows, all from one sample in a study of T cell repertoires and HLA-DP antigens. TCRdb keeps only in-frame clones here, not all; method: immunoSEQ multiplex PCR. The sample yields almost 2,500 clones, less than 80% seen once. The sequencing input was CD137- CD4+ T cells from cultured PBMCs. The origin of the receptors is a man aged 60-69 years in good health and CMV-seronegative. The CDR3 runs from the conserved cysteine through the conserved F or W. A D gene is named only where the DNA matches it firmly. Rows may omit the clone size; those that give it use once, few, many or a size class.

>TRBD2|.|TRBJ2-5|TRBV4-3
TGCGCCAGCAGCCACGGACTAGCGGGTGACCAAGAGACCCAGTACTTC
CASSHGLAGDQETQYF
>.|.|TRBJ1-6|TRBV5-1
TGCGCCAGCAGCTTGGACCTCCTTGATTCACCCCTCCACTTT
CASSLDLLDSPLHF
>.|few|TRBJ1-4|TRBV19
TGTGCCAGTAGGGGCCAGGGAGGTGAAAAACTGTTTTTT
CASRGQGGEKLFF
>.|.|TRBJ1-2|TRBV5-1
TGCGCCAGCAGCTTGGGTGCGGTTGACTATGGCTACACCTTC
CASSLGAVDYGYTF
>.|.|TRBJ2-1|TRBV2
TGTGCCAGAGGACCAACCTCCTACAATGAGCAGTTCTTC
CARGPTSYNEQFF
>TRBD1|few|TRBJ1-6|TRBV7-3
TGTGCCAGCAGCGCCTGGGACAGGGGGTTTAATTCACCCCTCCACTTT
CASSAWDRGFNSPLHF
>.|medium-sized|TRBJ2-4|TRBV19
TGTGCCAGTAGTATAAGGGGGGACTCTACCGGGGACATTCAGTACTTC
CASSIRGDSTGDIQYF
>TRBD1|.|TRBJ1-2|TRBV7-4
TGTGCCAGCAGCTTAGCTAGGGGGCCTAACTATGGCTACACCTTC
CASSLARGPNYGYTF
>.|.|TRBJ1-5|TRBV28
TGTGCCAGCAGTTTATCTCTCGCGGGGCAGCCCCAGCATTTT
CASSLSLAGQPQHF
>TRBD2|.|TRBJ2-2|TRBV6-1
TGTGCCAGCAGTGCCCGGACTAGCCTTTTCGCCGGGGAGCTGTTTTTT
CASSARTSLFAGELFF
>.|.|TRBJ1-3|TRBV28
TGTGCCAGCTCCGACGGTCCAGGGGGAAACACCATATATTTT
CASSDGPGGNTIYF
>.|few|TRBJ1-2|TRBV5-8
TGTGCCAGCAGCTTGGGTTTTGGGGGGGCCCGCCATGGCTACACCTTC
CASSLGFGGARHGYTF
>.|.|TRBJ1-5|TRBV6-1
TGTGCCAGCAGCCCCTCGGGGGGGGGTCAGCCCCAGCATTTT
CASSPSGGGQPQHF
>.|few|TRBJ1-2|TRBV7-9
TGTGCCAGCAGCTTAGCGTTGGGAGGTTATGGCTACACCTTC
CASSLALGGYGYTF
>.|.|TRBJ1-2|TRBV7-5
TGTGCCAGCAGCTTATTGTCCAGGGTTAATGGCTACACCTTC
CASSLLSRVNGYTF
>.|.|TRBJ1-1|TRBV23-1
TGCGCCAGCAGTCAACCCGACAGGAACACTGAAGCTTTCTTT
CASSQPDRNTEAFF
>.|.|TRBJ2-1|TRBV12-5
TGTGCTAGTGGTTTGGATTTACCCCAAGGGCAGTTCTTC
CASGLDLPQGQFF
>.|.|TRBJ1-1|TRBV19
TGTGCCAGTAGTCATTGGGGCACTGAAGCTTTCTTT
CASSHWGTEAFF
>TRBD1|.|TRBJ2-3|TRBV2
TGTGCCAGCAGTGGGGGACAGGGGAGCACAGATACGCAGTATTTT
CASSGGQGSTDTQYF
>TRBD2|.|TRBJ2-2|TRBV7-3
TGTGCCAGCAGCCCACGACTAGCGGGAGGTGGAAACACCGGGGAGCTGTTTTTT
CASSPRLAGGGNTGELFF
>TRBD2|.|TRBJ2-1|TRBV18
TGTGCCAGCTCCCCCACGACTAGCGGGGGGGGGAATGAGCAGTTCTTC
CASSPTTSGGGNEQFF
>.|once|TRBJ2-5|TRBV11-3
TGTGCCAGCAGCTTAGCGGGCTGGGGAGAGACCCAGTACTTC
CASSLAGWGETQYF
>TRBD2|.|TRBJ2-3|TRBV5-6
TGTGCCAGCAGCTGGACCGGGACTAAGGTTGGGTACACAGATACGCAGTATTTT
CASSWTGTKVGYTDTQYF
>TRBD1|.|TRBJ2-1|TRBV19
TGTGCCAGTAGACCGGGACAGGGCCCTTACAATGAGCAGTTCTTC
CASRPGQGPYNEQFF
>.|.|TRBJ2-5|TRBV7-2
TGTGCCAGCAGCCGACAGTTCCAAGAGACCCAGTACTTC
CASSRQFQETQYF
>TRBD1|.|TRBJ1-5|TRBV7-2
TGTGCCAGCAGCCCACAGGGGAGCAATCAGCCCCAGCATTTT
CASSPQGSNQPQHF
>.|.|TRBJ1-5|TRBV19
TGTGCCAGTAGTATCCCGGTTCGAGGCAATCAGCCCCAGCATTTT
CASSIPVRGNQPQHF
>.|.|TRBJ1-3|TRBV4-3
TGCGCCAGCAGCCAAGAGGGCCCGGCCCGGGGATTTATTAGGACCTCTGGAAACACCATATATTTT
CASSQEGPARGFIRTSGNTIYF
>.|.|TRBJ1-3|TRBV28
TGTGCCAGCAGCCTAAGTATCCCCGAGGGAAACACCATATATTTT
CASSLSIPEGNTIYF
>.|few|TRBJ2-5|TRBV18
TGTGCCAGCTCACCAGAAGGTTTAAGGGGGGCCCAGTACTTC
CASSPEGLRGAQYF
>TRBD2|.|TRBJ2-1|TRBV6-5
TGTGCCAGCAGTTACTCGGCTAGCGGGAGGAGGGTGCAGTTCTTC
CASSYSASGRRVQFF
>TRBD1|.|TRBJ1-4|TRBV28
TGTGCCAGCAGTCAGGGACAGGATAATGAAAAACTGTTTTTT
CASSQGQDNEKLFF
>TRBD1|.|TRBJ2-1|TRBV11-3
TGTGCCAGCAGCTTAGGTGGACAGGGCCCCTACAATGAGCAGTTCTTC
CASSLGGQGPYNEQFF
>.|.|TRBJ2-1|TRBV9
TGTGCCAGCAGCGTAGCGGACTACAATGAGCAGTTCTTC
CASSVADYNEQFF
>.|.|TRBJ1-1|TRBV9
TGTGCCAGCAGCGTAGGACAGACTGCGAACACTGAAGCTTTCTTT
CASSVGQTANTEAFF
>.|once|TRBJ2-6|TRBV6-6
TGTGCCAGCAGCTCTGGGGCCAACGTCCTGACTTTC
CASSSGANVLTF
>TRBD1|.|TRBJ2-1|TRBV13
TGTGCCAGCAGCAAACCGGGACAGTCCGATGAGCAGTTCTTC
CASSKPGQSDEQFF
>.|.|TRBJ2-3|TRBV15
TGTGCCACCAGCAGCGGGACGGCTACTAGCACAGATACGCAGTATTTT
CATSSGTATSTDTQYF
>TRBD1|.|TRBJ2-7|TRBV4-1
TGCGCCAGCAGCCCCGGGACAGGAGCCTACGAGCAGTACTTC
CASSPGTGAYEQYF
>.|once|TRBJ1-5|TRBV18
TGTGCCAGCTCACCAAGGGCGGATAGGAGCAATCAGCCCCAGCATTTT
CASSPRADRSNQPQHF
>.|.|TRBJ1-5|TRBV7-2
TGTGCCAGCAGCACGGGACTGAGCAATCAGCCCCAGCATTTT
CASSTGLSNQPQHF
>TRBD2|.|TRBJ2-1|TRBV5-3
TGTGCCAGAAGCTTGATCTTGCGGGGGGGCCCCGACTCCTACAATGAGCAGTTCTTC
CARSLILRGGPDSYNEQFF
>.|.|TRBJ2-7|TRBV19
TGTGCCAGTAGTAACAGGGTTTGGAACTACGAGCAGTACTTC
CASSNRVWNYEQYF
>.|medium-sized|TRBJ1-1|TRBV7-6
TGTGCCAGCAGCTTCGGGGGGGGGTTGAACACTGAAGCTTTCTTT
CASSFGGGLNTEAFF
>.|.|TRBJ2-3|TRBV9
TGTGCCAGCAGCGTAGGAGATCTAGGACCTTGGCGGTATTTT
CASSVGDLGPWRYF
>TRBD1|once|TRBJ2-7|TRBV7-8
TGTGCCAGCAGCCTCTGGACAGGGGAAACAGTGCAGTACTTC
CASSLWTGETVQYF
>.|.|TRBJ1-5|TRBV27
TGTGCCAGCTCCCTAAGGTGGAATCAGCCCCAGCATTTT
CASSLRWNQPQHF
>.|.|TRBJ2-3|TRBV9
TGTGCCAGCAGCGTAGGCCCCCGGGACTTAGATACGCAGTATTTT
CASSVGPRDLDTQYF
>TRBD1|.|TRBJ2-7|TRBV30
TGTGCCTGGCGAAACCCGGACAGGGGGCGCGCCGACGAGCAGTACTTC
CAWRNPDRGRADEQYF
>.|medium-sized|TRBJ2-6|TRBV5-8
TGTGCCAGCAGCTTGGAAATCGGGGGTACTGGGGCCAACGTCCTGACTTTC
CASSLEIGGTGANVLTF
>.|.|TRBJ2-4|TRBV7-9
TGTGCCAGCAGCCCCGGACAAACTCAAGCCAAAAACATTCAGTACTTC
CASSPGQTQAKNIQYF
>.|.|TRBJ1-1|TRBV28
TGTGCCAGCGGCCTCTTGTTTGAAGCTTTCTTT
CASGLLFEAFF
>TRBD1|.|TRBJ2-3|TRBV5-1
TGCGCCAGCAGCCACAGGGGTGGGGGCACAGATACGCAGTATTTT
CASSHRGGGTDTQYF
>TRBD1|.|TRBJ1-1|TRBV9
TGTGCCAGCAGCGCAGGGGGTGAAGCTTTCTTT
CASSAGGEAFF
>.|.|TRBJ1-1|TRBV7-6
TGTGCCAGCAGCTTAGACGGGTCAGTGAACACTGAAGCTTTCTTT
CASSLDGSVNTEAFF
>.|few|TRBJ1-6|TRBV7-2
TGTGCCAGCAGCTCAGGACGTCTTAATTCACCCCTCCACTTT
CASSSGRLNSPLHF
>.|medium-sized|TRBJ1-2|TRBV9
TGTGCCAGCAGCGTAGGAGACCGGTCGAGTGGCTACACCTTC
CASSVGDRSSGYTF
>.|.|TRBJ2-7|TRBV6-6
TGTGCCAGCAGTAACGAGCAGTACTTC
CASSNEQYF